The 8 T cell receptor beta chains below come from one sample, sequenced in a study of T cells after yellow fever vaccination. In TCRdb, the 5' RACE reads were re-called with MiXCR into one record per CDR3 protein. The table shows a few hundred thousand distinct CDR3 sequences, with less than 9% occurring only once. Sequencing was performed on CD4+ T cells sorted from PBMCs, taken 15 days after the yellow fever booster vaccination. The receptor set was obtained from a young man who received the YFV17D yellow fever vaccine.

This clonotype was detected many times. This chain links TRBV7-9 with TRBJ1-5; D remains unclear. The CDR3 consists of 12 residues. Germline V gene data show CDR1 as SEHNR and CDR2 as FQNEAQ (reference sequence). V gave up 5 bases and J gave up 7 bases, with 9 bases separating them. The CDR3 protein is CASSHTGQPQHF. CDR3 in DNA: TGTGCCAGCAGCCACACGGGGCAGCCCCAGCATTTT.

The V gene is TRBV7-6, the J gene TRBJ2-3; D not certain. CDR1 and CDR2 from the germline V gene are SGHVS and FNYEAQ. This CDR3 has 16 amino acids. The V gene lost 1 base and the J gene lost 0 bases, with 11 bases spanning the gap. CDR3 coding DNA: TGTGCCAGCAGCTTAGGGCCAGCCTCGAGCACAGATACGCAGTATTTT. This encodes CASSLGPASSTDTQYF.

The chain recombines TRBV18 with TRBJ2-3; 9 nucleotides align to TRBD1. Per the germline V gene, CDR1 is KGHSH and CDR2 is LQKENI. With V trimmed by 1 base and J by 3 bases, 2 bases remained unmatched. The CDR3 length is 15 residues. The chain's CDR3 is CASSPRTGATDTQYF. CDR3 coding DNA: TGTGCCAGCTCACCACGGACAGGGGCGACAGATACGCAGTATTTT.

This chain links TRBV5-4 with TRBJ2-3; D not resolved. Germline assignment: CDR1 SGHNT and CDR2 YYREEE (reference sequence). CDR3 length: 15 amino acids. V lost 4 bases and J 1 base, leaving 13 bases between the germline ends. CDR3 sequence (DNA): TGTGCCAGCAGCCCAGGCGCCCGGGGCACAGATACGCAGTATTTT. Its protein is CASSPGARGTDTQYF. Full variable domain (outside the CDR3, taken from reference TRBV5-4 and TRBJ2-3): ETGVTQSPTHLIKTRGQQVTLRCSSQSGHNTVSWYQQALGQGPQFIFQYYREEENGRGNFPPRFSGLQFPNYSSELNVNALELDDSALYLCASSPGARGTDTQYFGPGTRLTVL.

This clonotype was detected only a few times. The chain has TRBV5-1 and TRBJ2-1; no definite D call. Trimming cost V 0 bases and J 9 bases, with 13 bases left between them. The CDR3 sequence is 14 residues long. Germline values: CDR1 SGHRS, CDR2 YFSETQ. The CDR3 protein is CASSLGPLGGEQFF. The CDR3 bases are TGCGCCAGCAGCTTGGGGCCCCTCGGCGGTGAGCAGTTCTTC. Full variable domain (outside the CDR3, taken from reference TRBV5-1 and TRBJ2-1): KAGVTQTPRYLIKTRGQQVTLSCSPISGHRSVSWYQQTPGQGLQFLFEYFSETQRNKGNFPGRFSGRQFSNSRSEMNVSTLELGDSALYLCASSLGPLGGEQFFGPGTRLTVL.

This clonotype appeared a few times. The chain combines TRBV18 with TRBJ1-4, with 8 bases identical to TRBD1. V trimming: 5 bases; J trimming: 6 bases; junction bases outside the gene matches: 8. The germline CDR1 and CDR2 sequences are KGHSH and LQKENI. The CDR3 has 15 residues. CDR3 sequence: CASSAQQGVDEKLFF. CDR3 DNA sequence: TGTGCCAGCTCAGCACAACAGGGGGTGGATGAAAAACTGTTTTTT.

This clonotype appeared many times. The V call is TRBV11-2, the J call TRBJ2-4; possible D gene TRBD1, 6 bases. CDR1 is SGHAT, CDR2 FQNNGV, per germline. The CDR3 has 16 amino acids. V was pared by 0 bases and J by 0 bases, with 9 bases between. CDR3 in amino acids: CASSLDGGRAKNIQYF. For the CDR3, the DNA is TGTGCCAGCAGCTTAGATGGGGGCCGAGCCAAAAACATTCAGTACTTC. Drawing the rest from reference TRBV11-2 and TRBJ2-4, the complete variable domain is EAGVAQSPRYKIIEKRQSVAFWCNPISGHATLYWYQQILGQGPKLLIQFQNNGVVDDSQLPKDRFSAERLKGVDSTLKIQPAKLEDSAVYLCASSLDGGRAKNIQYFGAGTRLSVL.

CDR3 nucleotides: TGTGCCAGCAGCGTCCGGGCACTAGCAGAGACCCAGTACTTC. Translating it yields CASSVRALAETQYF. The chain recombines TRBV9 with TRBJ2-5; tentative D call: TRBD2 (6 bases). The V end lost 2 bases, the J end lost 4 bases, and 12 bases lay between the germline ends. This CDR3 comprises 14 residues. Germline CDR1 and CDR2: SGDLS and YYNGEE.